The sequence of this TCR beta chain was determined in a study of T-cell reconstitution after alpha-beta-depleted transplantation in children. Trimming removed 5 bases from V and 8 bases from J, with 27 bases in between. The CDR3 consists of 17 residues. Germline values: CDR1 LGHNA, CDR2 YNFKEQ. Ten or more counts support this clonotype. Using unique molecular identifiers, the investigators prepared the TCRbeta library. TCRdb analysed the PCR reads with MiXCR anew, one entry per CDR3 protein. The repertoire consists of about 200,000 distinct CDR3 sequences, with about 6% occurring once and the leading ten covering under 6%.

The starting material was PBMCs, obtained before TCRalphabeta/CD19-depleted stem cell transplant. The clonotype comes from a girl under three years old with combined immunodeficiency, due to receive a stem cell transplant. The chain combines TRBV4-2 with TRBJ2-5; perhaps TRBD2 as D (7 bases). The CDR3 DNA sequence: TGTGCCAGCAGCTCACCTGTGGGGGGGCGCCCTGAGGGAACCCAGTACTTC. As protein: CASSSPVGGRPEGTQYF.